This entry features one T cell receptor beta chain sequence. The antigen is unknown. This specimen comes from a study of cytomegalovirus exposure and HLA in healthy donors. Study context: An early release of data contained roughly 90 million unique TCRs, which came from HLA-typed donors.

Whole-study findings and limits: Among TCR beta chains, those listed as cytomegalovirus-associated numbered more than 150.

Primers for the PCR totalled 60 Vbeta and 13 Jbeta. Sequencing was performed with immunoSEQ multiplex PCR; in TCRdb, only in-frame clones are kept and a portion is missing. The table includes 200,000 or so clones, roughly four fifths detected once. The V gene end was trimmed by 3 bases and the J gene end by 0 bases; junction bases not matched to a gene: 6. The V gene's germline CDR1 is SGHDT and CDR2 YYEEEE. The CDR3 extends over 16 amino acids. The receptor's source is a woman younger than 45 in good health and CMV-seropositive. Specimen: PBMCs. The chain links TRBV5-6 to TRBJ2-5; 9 positions agree with TRBD2. Here the CDR3 reads CASSYLAGAHQETQYF. In nucleotides, the CDR3 is TGTGCCAGCAGCTATTTAGCGGGAGCCCACCAAGAGACCCAGTACTTC.